One and the same sample provided the 27 T cell receptor beta chains below, sequenced in a study of cytotoxic CD8 clonotypes in ibrutinib-treated CLL. The assay was immunoSEQ multiplex PCR, and TCRdb's table has in-frame clones only and misses some. The table shows about 140,000 clones, with around 77% occurring only once. The sample in question was PBMCs, obtained after 12 months of ibrutinib treatment. The origin of the receptors is a human donor with chronic lymphocytic leukemia.

The rearrangement joins TRBV7-2 to TRBJ2-2, with no clear D. The CDR3 is 14 residues long. V lost 1 base, J lost 4 bases, and 7 bases lay in between. Germline assignment: CDR1 SGHTA and CDR2 FQGNSA. CDR3 loop: CASSLEWGTGELFF. For the CDR3, the DNA is TGTGCCAGCAGCTTAGAGTGGGGCACCGGGGAGCTGTTTTTT.

This chain connects TRBV7-9 to TRBJ1-2; D not resolved. V lost 1 base to trimming and J lost 2 bases, with 5 bases between them. CDR1 is SEHNR, CDR2 FQNEAQ, per germline (reference sequence). The CDR3 runs to 13 residues. CDR3 DNA: TGTGCCAGCAGCTTAGAAATAAACTATGGCTACACCTTC. Translation: CASSLEINYGYTF.

The gene calls are TRBV6-5 and TRBJ2-1; the D is unclear. CDR3 length: 11 amino acids. Germline V CDR1 and CDR2: MNHEY, SVGAGI. The germline V and J ends were trimmed by 7 bases and 10 bases, with 11 bases remaining between them. CDR3 coding DNA: TGTGCCAGCAAATCACCATACGAGCAGTTCTTC. It yields the protein CASKSPYEQFF.

The gene calls are TRBV11-2 and TRBJ1-1; 7 positions match TRBD1. Germline values: CDR1 SGHAT, CDR2 FQNNGV. V gave up 2 bases and J gave up 5 bases; unmatched junction bases: 17. This CDR3 is built from 18 residues. CDR3 residues: CASSLMTGLIRGETEAFF. The CDR3 DNA reads as TGTGCCAGCAGCTTAATGACGGGGCTCATCAGGGGGGAAACTGAAGCTTTCTTT.

This chain links TRBV7-2 with TRBJ2-7; 8 bases align to TRBD2. The V and J ends lost 3 bases and 0 bases, in that order; junction bases with no gene match: 1. CDR3 length: 14 amino acids. Germline V gene lookup returns CDR1 SGHTA and CDR2 FQGNSA. In DNA form, the CDR3 reads TGTGCCAGCAGCTTTAGCGGGGCCTCCTACGAGCAGTACTTC. Amino acids: CASSFSGASYEQYF.

V usage is TRBV5-6 and J usage is TRBJ1-2, with D possibly TRBD1 on 6 matching bases. The V gene lost 4 bases and the J gene lost 5 bases, with 18 bases spanning the gap. The CDR3 extends over 15 amino acids. Germline CDR1 reads SGHDT; CDR2 reads YYEEEE. As DNA, the CDR3 is TGTGCCAGCAGCCTATACAGGGAACCTAGGTATGGCTACACCTTC. It yields the protein CASSLYREPRYGYTF.

This chain uses TRBV5-1 with TRBJ1-6; weak D call: TRBD1 (6 bases). Trimming pared 5 bases from V and 14 bases from J, leaving 20 bases between. The CDR3 sequence is 14 residues long. Germline loops: CDR1 SGHRS, CDR2 YFSETQ. This chain's CDR3 is CASSEQGLTGALHF. The CDR3 region has the DNA TGCGCCAGCAGTGAACAGGGCCTCACCGGGGCCCTCCACTTT.

CDR3 sequence reads: CASSAYGVNYEQYF. The DNA of the CDR3 is TGCGCCAGCAGCGCTTACGGAGTTAACTACGAGCAGTACTTC. The chain employs TRBV5-1 and TRBJ2-7; D is undetermined. With 4 bases removed from V and 3 bases from J, the gap between germline ends came to 14 bases. CDR1 SGHRS and CDR2 YFSETQ come from the germline V gene. This CDR3 contains 14 residues.

The J gene is TRBJ1-2, the V gene TRBV7-9; D is possibly TRBD1 (6 bases). The CDR3 has 15 amino acids. V was cut by 8 bases and J by 8 bases, with 24 bases left in between. The germline V gene encodes CDR1 SEHNR and CDR2 FQNEAQ (reference sequence). DNA of the CDR3: TGTGCCAGCGGTGAAAATATGCGGGGGGCCGTCGGCTACACCTTC. Protein sequence: CASGENMRGAVGYTF.

The chain recombines TRBV6-5 with TRBJ2-1; 10 bases line up with TRBD2. This CDR3 spans 15 amino acids. The V gene end was trimmed by 6 bases and the J gene end by 8 bases; junction bases not matched to a gene: 10. Germline V gives CDR1 MNHEY, CDR2 SVGAGI. The CDR3 reads CASRKSSGSSYEQFF. The CDR3 DNA is TGTGCCAGCAGGAAATCTAGCGGGAGTTCGTATGAGCAGTTCTTC.

V and J are TRBV10-3 and TRBJ1-3; 8 bases fit TRBD1. V was clipped by 7 bases and J by 4 bases; unmatched bases: 6. The germline V gene encodes CDR1 ENHRY and CDR2 SYGVKD. The CDR3 extends over 14 amino acids. Written as DNA, the CDR3 is TGTGCCATCACCCGACAGGGGTCAGGAAACACCATATATTTT. Its protein is CAITRQGSGNTIYF.

As DNA, the CDR3 is TGTGCCAGCAGCTTTGGGACTAGCGGGAGGTACGAGCAGTACTTC. Encoded protein: CASSFGTSGRYEQYF. The chain joins TRBV11-2 to TRBJ2-7; 15 bases fit TRBD2. J lost 4 bases, V lost 3 bases, and 1 base had no gene match. The CDR3 has 15 amino acids. Germline CDR1 reads SGHAT; CDR2 reads FQNNGV.

There are a few counts of this clone. The V and J genes are TRBV6-1 and TRBJ1-3, with 9 bases identical to TRBD1. Losses at the gene ends were 1 base for V and 2 bases for J; bases not matched to a gene: 0. In germline, CDR1 is MNHNS, CDR2 SASEGT. This CDR3 has 15 amino acids. The CDR3 loop is CASSEGQGAGNTIYF. The CDR3, as DNA: TGTGCCAGCAGTGAAGGACAGGGGGCTGGAAACACCATATATTTT.

This clone was seen at least ten times. V is TRBV11-3 and J is TRBJ2-7, with D hard to call. Germline lookup yields CDR1 SGHNT and CDR2 YENEEA. Trimming stripped 2 bases from V and 6 bases from J, with 11 bases between. The CDR3 length is 13 residues. CDR3 bases: TGTGCCAGCAGCTTATCCAAGGGCTCCGAGCAGTACTTC. As protein: CASSLSKGSEQYF.

The genes are TRBV9 and TRBJ2-7, with D tentatively TRBD1 (6 bases). The germline CDR1 and CDR2 sequences are SGDLS and YYNGEE. V shed 3 bases and J shed 2 bases, with 12 bases lying between them. CDR3 length: 14 amino acids. CDR3 protein: CASSDRDTAYEQYF. In DNA form, the CDR3 reads TGTGCCAGCAGCGACCGGGACACAGCCTACGAGCAGTACTTC.

In this sample, this clone turned up once. This rearrangement joins TRBV9 to TRBJ1-5, with 7 bases identical to TRBD1. V lost 4 bases and J lost 4; bases outside the gene matches: 8. This CDR3 region has 15 residues. Germline V CDR1 and CDR2: SGDLS, YYNGEE. The CDR3 region is CASSSQGYGNQPQHF. CDR3 coding DNA: TGTGCCAGCAGCTCACAGGGGTATGGAAATCAGCCCCAGCATTTT.

The chain uses TRBV5-1 and TRBJ1-1, with 7 nucleotides matching TRBD1. This CDR3 spans 15 amino acids. J lost 7 bases, V lost 4 bases, and 13 bases had no gene match. Germline assignment: CDR1 SGHRS and CDR2 YFSETQ. Here the CDR3 DNA reads TGCGCCAGCAGCCTAGCGTCATTTTCAGGGGGTGAAGCTTTCTTT. This sequence encodes CASSLASFSGGEAFF.

With respect to this clone: Other DNA sequences from this sample encode an identical CDR3 as well. This chain links TRBV6-5 with TRBJ1-4; D is unclear. Trimming left V 0 bases short and J 4 bases short, with 12 bases between. The CDR3 runs 16 residues. Looked up from germline, CDR1 is MNHEY and CDR2 is SVGAGI. The CDR3 loop is CASSYSSGRGNEKLFF. In DNA form, the CDR3 reads TGTGCCAGCAGTTACTCCTCTGGGCGGGGTAATGAAAAACTGTTTTTT.

The rearrangement uses TRBV7-9 and TRBJ2-1; possibly TRBD2 for D (5 bases). V dropped 4 bases and J dropped 4 bases, with 11 bases sitting between them. The CDR3 runs to 14 residues. Germline V CDR1 and CDR2: SEHNR, FQNEAQ (reference sequence). The CDR3 DNA follows: TGTGCCAGCAGCTCCACTAGTGGATACAATGAGCAGTTCTTC. It codes for CASSSTSGYNEQFF.

The chain links TRBV7-2 to TRBJ2-1; D gene unclear. The V gene's germline CDR1 is SGHTA and CDR2 FQGNSA. Trimming removed 5 bases from V and 5 bases from J, with 7 bases in between. This CDR3 region has 12 residues. This CDR3 is CASSPYDNEQFF. The CDR3 DNA reads as TGTGCCAGCAGCCCTTATGACAATGAGCAGTTCTTC.

The CDR3 loop reads CASSLSTSTDTQYF. CDR3 coding DNA: TGTGCCAGCAGTTTATCGACTAGTACAGATACGCAGTATTTT. V is TRBV27 and J is TRBJ2-3, with TRBD2 as a possible D gene (6 bases). The CDR3 runs to 14 residues. Trimming stripped 0 bases from V and 3 bases from J, with 7 bases between. Germline V gene data show CDR1 as MNHEY and CDR2 as SMNVEV (reference sequence).

The chain combines TRBV6-5 with TRBJ2-7, with a possible D match to TRBD1 (5 bases). Trimming removed 1 base from V and 3 bases from J, with 10 bases in between. The CDR3 runs to 14 residues. From germline, CDR1 is MNHEY and CDR2 SVGAGI. The CDR3 loop reads CASSYFGRDYEQYF. CDR3 nucleotide sequence: TGTGCCAGCAGTTACTTTGGCAGGGACTACGAGCAGTACTTC.

In this sample, this clone turned up a few times. The rearrangement uses TRBV6-5 and TRBJ1-5; TRBD1 might be the D (5 bases). The germline V gene encodes CDR1 MNHEY and CDR2 SVGAGI. Trimming left V 2 bases short and J 4 bases short, with 6 bases between. The CDR3 runs to 13 residues. The CDR3 DNA reads TGTGCCAGCAGTTACGGGGGAAATCAGCCCCAGCATTTT. Translating it yields CASSYGGNQPQHF.

This chain links TRBV6-5 with TRBJ2-3, with 9 bases identical to TRBD1. The CDR3 totals 12 residues. Germline V CDR1 and CDR2: MNHEY, SVGAGI. V shed 8 bases and J 4 bases; nucleotides not matched to a gene: 1. CDR3 sequence: CASGDRADTQYF. Here the CDR3 DNA reads TGTGCCAGCGGGGACAGGGCAGATACGCAGTATTTT.

This clone came up a few times. V usage is TRBV4-1 and J usage is TRBJ2-1; D is possibly TRBD1 or TRBD2 (6 bases each). Germline-derived CDR1 and CDR2 are MGHRA and YSYEKL. Trimming removed 1 base from V and 10 bases from J, with 11 bases in between. The CDR3 covers 13 residues. The DNA of the CDR3 is TGCGCCAGCAGCCAAGTAATGGGGGGCGAGCAGTTCTTC. As protein: CASSQVMGGEQFF.

The rearrangement joins TRBV13 to TRBJ2-7; 11 positions match TRBD1. The V and J ends lost 4 bases and 2 bases, in that order; junction bases with no gene match: 7. This CDR3 region has 16 residues. In germline, CDR1 is PRHDT, CDR2 FYEKMQ (reference sequence). CDR3 bases: TGTGCCAGCAGCTCGACGGGACAGGGGGTGACCTACGAGCAGTACTTC. Translated, it gives CASSSTGQGVTYEQYF.

The gene calls are TRBV12-1 and TRBJ2-7; the D call TRBD2 from the table was never checked on the DNA. TRBV12-1 is tagged as a pseudogene. The CDR3 is 16 residues long. This chain's CDR3 is CASSFDRGKRPYEQYF. The CDR3 nucleotides are TGTGCCAGCAGCTTTGATCGGGGAAAGCGGCCCTACGAGCAGTACTTC.